A single TCR beta chain is shown here with its context. Each participant's cohort was designated according to participant-reported clinical history. Two negative PCRs, clearance, or symptom resolution were required of recovered Cohort 3 donors. Trimming pared 1 base from V and 5 bases from J, leaving 9 bases between. Germline values: CDR1 LGHNA, CDR2 YSLEER. This CDR3 spans 15 amino acids. Generated by immunoSEQ multiplex PCR, the TCRdb table keeps only in-frame clones and is missing some. In the table there are a few hundred thousand clones, around 90% of which are singletons. The sample originates from a study of blood T cell repertoires in COVID-19. Overall study context: Acute and convalescent COVID-19 specimens originated in the United States, Italy and Spain. Sources were T cells, B-cell-depleted T cells, or PBMCs; the material itself was cDNA or gDNA.

Sequencing input: PBMCs or T cells enriched from blood (not recorded which). The chain joins TRBV4-3 to TRBJ2-6, with a possible D match to TRBD2 (5 bases). The origin of this receptor is a woman in her forties or fifties who had recovered from COVID-19. The CDR3 DNA reads as TGCGCCAGCAGCCAAGCCCTAGCTTGGGCCAACGTCCTGACTTTC. Translating it yields CASSQALAWANVLTF.